The subject of this entry is one T cell receptor beta chain. CDR1 is SGDLS and CDR2 is YYNGEE in the germline V gene. The length of the CDR3 is 16 residues. The V gene end was trimmed by 4 bases and the J gene end by 0 bases; junction bases not matched to a gene: 8. Profiling relied on immunoSEQ multiplex PCR, and the TCRdb table lists in-frame clones only, not all of them. The table lists over 95,000 clones, about 96% of them singletons. The sample comes from a study of OX40 agonist ivuxolimab in advanced cancers. This sequence joins TRBV9 and TRBJ2-7, with 9 bases fitting TRBD2. Specimen: CD4+ or CD8+ T cells sorted from blood, collected in a trial of the OX40 agonist ivuxolimab. This TCR was sampled from an adult with an advanced solid tumor such as melanoma, head and neck, liver or kidney cancer. CDR3 nucleotides: TGTGCCAGCAGCCCCCAGACTAGCGGAAGCTCCTACGAGCAGTACTTC. Translated, it gives CASSPQTSGSSYEQYF.